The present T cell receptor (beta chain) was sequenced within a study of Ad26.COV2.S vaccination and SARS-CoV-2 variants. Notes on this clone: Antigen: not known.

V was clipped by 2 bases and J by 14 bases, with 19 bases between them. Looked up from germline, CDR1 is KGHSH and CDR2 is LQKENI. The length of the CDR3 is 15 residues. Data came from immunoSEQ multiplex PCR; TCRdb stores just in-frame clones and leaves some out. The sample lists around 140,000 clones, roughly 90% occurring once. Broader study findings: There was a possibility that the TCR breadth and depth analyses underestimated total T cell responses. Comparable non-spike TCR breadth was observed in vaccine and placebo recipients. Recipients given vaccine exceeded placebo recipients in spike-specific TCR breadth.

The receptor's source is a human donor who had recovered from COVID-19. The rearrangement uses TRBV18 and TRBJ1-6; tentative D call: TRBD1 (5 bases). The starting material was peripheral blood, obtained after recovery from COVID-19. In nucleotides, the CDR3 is TGTGCCAGCTCACCAGTTTCGGTCCACCAGGGAACCCTCCACTTT. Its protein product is CASSPVSVHQGTLHF.